This TCR beta chain was recovered during a study of blood T cell repertoires in COVID-19. Per germline, CDR1 MGHDK and CDR2 SYGVNS. This CDR3 contains 11 residues. With 5 bases removed from V and 7 bases from J, the gap between germline ends came to 9 bases. Each participant's cohort was designated according to participant-reported clinical history. TCRdb keeps only in-frame clones here, not all; method: immunoSEQ multiplex PCR. The sample has approximately 270,000 clones; about 90% are singletons. The chain joins TRBV25-1 to TRBJ2-7, with D uncertain. Material: PBMCs or T cells enriched from blood (not recorded which). This clonotype originated in a human donor in a cohort exposed to, infected with or recovered from COVID-19 (not recorded which). The donor label of this sample is uncertain. The CDR3 DNA reads TGTGCCAGCAGTATGATAGAGGAGCAGTACTTC. Translated: CASSMIEEQYF.